This TCR beta chain was retrieved from a study of cytotoxic CD8 clonotypes in ibrutinib-treated CLL. Study as a whole: On average, more than 80,000 productive rearrangements and 200,000 to 300,000 productive templates per sample.

The intended depth for sequencing was 1 in 200,000 to 1 in 1 million T cells. The repertoire was sequenced with immunoSEQ multiplex PCR; TCRdb's copy has only in-frame clones and lacks some. Of 150,000 or so clones in the sample, more than 65% were seen once. The V gene lost 9 bases and the J gene lost 2 bases, with 12 bases spanning the gap. The CDR3 spans 13 residues. The V gene's germline CDR1 is LNHDA and CDR2 SQIVND (reference sequence). The chain has TRBV19 and TRBJ2-3; D unclear. The TCR was taken from a human donor with chronic lymphocytic leukemia. Specimen: PBMCs, collected after 12 months of ibrutinib treatment. Here the CDR3 reads CASRPGTTDTQYF. The CDR3 bases are TGTGCCAGCAGGCCCGGCACCACAGATACGCAGTATTTT.